These T cell receptor beta chains were read from a single sample in a study of cytomegalovirus exposure and HLA in healthy donors. This table comes from immunoSEQ multiplex PCR, and its TCRdb copy is limited to in-frame clones, with some not included. This listing includes 100,000 to 150,000 clones. The sequenced sample consisted of PBMCs. These TCRs come from a woman between 35 and 50 years old in good health and CMV-seropositive. Both conserved end residues are part of each CDR3. The D gene is left open where the match is weak.

CDR3 DNA: TGTGCCAGCAGCGTAAGCTCTAAGGGGGTAGCTTTCTTT
CDR3 protein: CASSVSSKGVAFF
J gene: TRBJ1-1
V gene: TRBV9
D gene: .

CDR3 DNA: TGTGCCAGCAGTTTGGGACAGGGGTTGGCAGATACGCAGTATTTT
CDR3 protein: CASSLGQGLADTQYF
J gene: TRBJ2-3
V gene: TRBV27
D gene: TRBD1

CDR3 DNA: TGTGCCAGCAGCGTTGCAGGGACAGATACGCAGTATTTT
CDR3 protein: CASSVAGTDTQYF
J gene: TRBJ2-3
V gene: TRBV9
D gene: .

CDR3 DNA: TGCGCCAGCAGCTTGGCAACAGGCCTCAATGAAAAACTGTTTTTT
CDR3 protein: CASSLATGLNEKLFF
J gene: TRBJ1-4
V gene: TRBV5-1
D gene: .

CDR3 DNA: TGTGCCAGCAGCCCACAGGCGGGAGATGAAAAACTGTTTTTT
CDR3 protein: CASSPQAGDEKLFF
J gene: TRBJ1-4
V gene: TRBV5-5
D gene: .

CDR3 DNA: TGCGCCAGCAGCACCTTACAGGGGACCTCCACAGATACGCAGTATTTT
CDR3 protein: CASSTLQGTSTDTQYF
J gene: TRBJ2-3
V gene: TRBV5-1
D gene: TRBD1

CDR3 DNA: TGTGCCAGCAGGGACAGGGGTGGAGAAAAACTGTTTTTT
CDR3 protein: CASRDRGGEKLFF
J gene: TRBJ1-4
V gene: TRBV6-1
D gene: TRBD1

CDR3 DNA: TGCGCCAGCAGCCAAGTGACTTTCCAAGAGACCCAGTACTTC
CDR3 protein: CASSQVTFQETQYF
J gene: TRBJ2-5
V gene: TRBV4-1
D gene: .

CDR3 DNA: TGTGCCTGGACTAGCGGGAGGTATGAGCAGTTCTTC
CDR3 protein: CAWTSGRYEQFF
J gene: TRBJ2-1
V gene: TRBV30
D gene: TRBD2

CDR3 DNA: TGTGCCAGCAGTCCCATACGACAGGGAATCCGCAATCAGCCCCAGCATTTT
CDR3 protein: CASSPIRQGIRNQPQHF
J gene: TRBJ1-5
V gene: TRBV28
D gene: TRBD1

CDR3 DNA: TGTGCCAGCAGCGGAACCGCGAACAGGGAGTCCACCTACGAGCAGTACTTC
CDR3 protein: CASSGTANRESTYEQYF
J gene: TRBJ2-7
V gene: TRBV9
D gene: .

CDR3 DNA: TGTGCCAGCAGCTCTCGGGGGACAGGGACCTACGAGCAGTACTTC
CDR3 protein: CASSSRGTGTYEQYF
J gene: TRBJ2-7
V gene: TRBV11-2
D gene: TRBD1

CDR3 DNA: TGCGCCAGCAGCCAAGGGACTTGGTTATACGAGCAGTACTTC
CDR3 protein: CASSQGTWLYEQYF
J gene: TRBJ2-7
V gene: TRBV4-3
D gene: .

CDR3 DNA: TGTGCCAGCACGCTGACCGGGACTAGCGGGAATCCTGACTACAATGAGCAGTTCTTC
CDR3 protein: CASTLTGTSGNPDYNEQFF
J gene: TRBJ2-1
V gene: TRBV21-1
D gene: .

CDR3 DNA: TGTGCCAGCAGCCCCACGAAGGGGCTCACTGAAGCTTTCTTT
CDR3 protein: CASSPTKGLTEAFF
J gene: TRBJ1-1
V gene: TRBV7-2
D gene: .

CDR3 DNA: TGTGCCAGCAGTTTGAACAGGGACGGCTATGGCTACACCTTC
CDR3 protein: CASSLNRDGYGYTF
J gene: TRBJ1-2
V gene: TRBV6-6
D gene: .

CDR3 DNA: TGTGCCAGCGTCACAGGGCAGGGGTTTACCTACAATGAGCAGTTCTTC
CDR3 protein: CASVTGQGFTYNEQFF
J gene: TRBJ2-1
V gene: TRBV21-1
D gene: .

CDR3 DNA: TGTGCCAGCAGAGATCAGGGGACGAACACCGGGGAGCTGTTTTTT
CDR3 protein: CASRDQGTNTGELFF
J gene: TRBJ2-2
V gene: TRBV28
D gene: .

CDR3 DNA: TGTGCCAGCAGCGGGGGGACGGAAGCTTTCTTT
CDR3 protein: CASSGGTEAFF
J gene: TRBJ1-1
V gene: TRBV7-8
D gene: .

CDR3 DNA: TGTGCCAGCAGCGTAGTAGGGGACCAAGAGACCCAGTACTTC
CDR3 protein: CASSVVGDQETQYF
J gene: TRBJ2-5
V gene: TRBV9
D gene: .

CDR3 DNA: TGTGCCTCGACAGGGGGTAACTATGGCTACACCTTC
CDR3 protein: CASTGGNYGYTF
J gene: TRBJ1-2
V gene: TRBV30
D gene: TRBD1

CDR3 DNA: TGCAGTGCGCGGGTAAGTCCCAATCAGCCCCAGCATTTT
CDR3 protein: CSARVSPNQPQHF
J gene: TRBJ1-5
V gene: TRBV29-1
D gene: .

CDR3 DNA: TGTGCCAGCTCCGGGACTAGCGGGATAAATGAGCAGTTCTTC
CDR3 protein: CASSGTSGINEQFF
J gene: TRBJ2-1
V gene: TRBV19
D gene: TRBD2

CDR3 DNA: TGTGCCAGCAGCACTTACCCTCGACAGGGGAATGAAAAACTGTTTTTT
CDR3 protein: CASSTYPRQGNEKLFF
J gene: TRBJ1-4
V gene: TRBV7-9
D gene: TRBD1

CDR3 DNA: TGTGCCAGCAGCCCCGGGACAGGGGCCACCGGGGAGCTGTTTTTT
CDR3 protein: CASSPGTGATGELFF
J gene: TRBJ2-2
V gene: TRBV2
D gene: TRBD1

CDR3 DNA: TGTGCCAGTAGTAACAGGCCCGGAGAACGGCAGTACTTC
CDR3 protein: CASSNRPGERQYF
J gene: TRBJ2-7
V gene: TRBV19
D gene: .

CDR3 DNA: TGTGCCAGCAGCGTAGCGATTGGACTAGCTAAAGGGCAAGAGACCCAGTACTTC
CDR3 protein: CASSVAIGLAKGQETQYF
J gene: TRBJ2-5
V gene: TRBV9
D gene: TRBD2

CDR3 DNA: TGTGCCAGCAGTGGACAGGGGGCATCTGAAGCTTTCTTT
CDR3 protein: CASSGQGASEAFF
J gene: TRBJ1-1
V gene: TRBV6-1
D gene: TRBD1

CDR3 DNA: TGCGCCAGCAGCTTGGGAGTTTCGAATGAAAAACTGTTTTTT
CDR3 protein: CASSLGVSNEKLFF
J gene: TRBJ1-4
V gene: TRBV5-1
D gene: .

CDR3 DNA: TGTGCCAGCAGCTTAAGGCGGGAGCGGCACAATGAGCAGTTCTTC
CDR3 protein: CASSLRRERHNEQFF
J gene: TRBJ2-1
V gene: TRBV7-9
D gene: TRBD2